This entry concerns a single T cell receptor (beta chain). Its antigen remains unidentified. These data originate in a study of regulatory T cells in long-lasting Graves disease. Time point meaning: newly diagnosed GD, antithyroid drugs for less than 3 months. Construction of the TCR library relied on RNA isolated from PBMCs. The CDR3 totals 11 residues. Germline CDR1 DFQATT, CDR2 SNEGSKA (reference sequence). The TCR beta library used iRepertoire HTBI primers with Arm-PCR amplification of CDR3. TCRdb called the multiplex PCR reads again in MiXCR, with one record for every CDR3 protein. The data hold over 500,000 distinct CDR3 sequences, with approximately 15% observed a single time. General observations from the study: Persistent disease was characterized by preferential usage of TRBV28, TRBJ1-2 and TRBJ2-5. Persistent patients had more shared public clonotypes (2,741) than new patients (approximately 920).

These records were also assigned to another study, of T cells in Graves' hyperthyroidism and ophthalmopathy. That source adds: Stable hyperthyroidism and ophthalmopathy were separated using 13 V-J signatures.

The sequencing here drew on peripheral blood mononuclear cells (PBMCs), taken at new diagnosis, from a patient treated with antithyroid drugs. V gene TRBV20-1 combines with J gene TRBJ1-2; 7 bases align to TRBD1. This clonotype was obtained from a woman in her twenties or thirties with Graves disease. The CDR3 DNA reads TGCAGCGCCGACAGGGTCTATGGCTACACCTTC. Protein: CSADRVYGYTF.